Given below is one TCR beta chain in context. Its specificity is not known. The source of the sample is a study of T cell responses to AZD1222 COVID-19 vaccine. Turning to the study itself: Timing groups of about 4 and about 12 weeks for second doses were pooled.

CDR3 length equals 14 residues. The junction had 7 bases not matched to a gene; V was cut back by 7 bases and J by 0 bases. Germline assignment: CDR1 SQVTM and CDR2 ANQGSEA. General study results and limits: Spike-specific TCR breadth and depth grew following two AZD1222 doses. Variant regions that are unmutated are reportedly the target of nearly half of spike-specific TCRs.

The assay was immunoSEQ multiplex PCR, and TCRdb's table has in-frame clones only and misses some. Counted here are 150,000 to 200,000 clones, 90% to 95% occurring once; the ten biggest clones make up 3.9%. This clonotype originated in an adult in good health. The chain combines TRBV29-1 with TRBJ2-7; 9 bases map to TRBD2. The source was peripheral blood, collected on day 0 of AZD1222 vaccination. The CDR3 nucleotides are TGCAGCGCTGGGACTAGCCCTAGCTCCTACGAGCAGTACTTC. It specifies CSAGTSPSSYEQYF.